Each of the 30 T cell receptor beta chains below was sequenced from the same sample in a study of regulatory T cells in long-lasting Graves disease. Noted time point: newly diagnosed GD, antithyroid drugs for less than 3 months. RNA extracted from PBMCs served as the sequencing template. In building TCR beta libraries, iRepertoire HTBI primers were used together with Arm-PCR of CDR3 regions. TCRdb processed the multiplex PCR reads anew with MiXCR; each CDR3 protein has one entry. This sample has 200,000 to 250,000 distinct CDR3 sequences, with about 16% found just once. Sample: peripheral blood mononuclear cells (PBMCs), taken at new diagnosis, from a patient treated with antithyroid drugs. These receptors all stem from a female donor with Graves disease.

DNA for the CDR3: TGTGCCAGCAGCCGGCAGGACCCAGCCCAGTACTTC. It translates to CASSRQDPAQYF. The chain carries TRBV11-2 and TRBJ2-3; D remains ambiguous. The J call may be incorrect, as the DNA end agrees better with TRBJ2-5. Germline loops: CDR1 SGHAT, CDR2 FQNNGV. This CDR3 comprises 12 residues.

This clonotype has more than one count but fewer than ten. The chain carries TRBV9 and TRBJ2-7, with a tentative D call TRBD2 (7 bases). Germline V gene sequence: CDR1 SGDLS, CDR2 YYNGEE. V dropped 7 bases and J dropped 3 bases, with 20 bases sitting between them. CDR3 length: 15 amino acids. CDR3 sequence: CASAGGDTYLYEQYF. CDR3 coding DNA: TGTGCCAGCGCTGGGGGGGACACATACCTCTACGAGCAGTACTTC.

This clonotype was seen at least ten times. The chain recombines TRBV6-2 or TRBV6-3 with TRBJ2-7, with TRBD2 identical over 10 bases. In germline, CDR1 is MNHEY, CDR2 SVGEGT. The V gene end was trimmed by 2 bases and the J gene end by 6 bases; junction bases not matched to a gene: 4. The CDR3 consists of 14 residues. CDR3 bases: TGTGCCAGCAGTTACGCTAGCGGGAGAAGCGAGCAGTACTTC. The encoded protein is CASSYASGRSEQYF.

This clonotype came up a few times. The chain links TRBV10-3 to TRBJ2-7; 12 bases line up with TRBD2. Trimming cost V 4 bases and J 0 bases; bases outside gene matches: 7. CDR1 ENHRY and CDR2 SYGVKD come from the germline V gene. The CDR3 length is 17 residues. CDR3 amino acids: CAISGETSGSFSYEQYF. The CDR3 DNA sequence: TGTGCCATCAGTGGGGAGACTAGCGGGAGCTTCTCCTACGAGCAGTACTTC.

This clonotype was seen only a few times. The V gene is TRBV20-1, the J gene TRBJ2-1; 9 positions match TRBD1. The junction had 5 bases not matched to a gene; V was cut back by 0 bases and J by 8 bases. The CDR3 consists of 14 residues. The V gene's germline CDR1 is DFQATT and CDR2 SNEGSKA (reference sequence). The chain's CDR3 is CSARDGQGPYEQFF. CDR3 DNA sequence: TGCAGTGCTAGAGATGGACAGGGGCCGTATGAGCAGTTCTTC.

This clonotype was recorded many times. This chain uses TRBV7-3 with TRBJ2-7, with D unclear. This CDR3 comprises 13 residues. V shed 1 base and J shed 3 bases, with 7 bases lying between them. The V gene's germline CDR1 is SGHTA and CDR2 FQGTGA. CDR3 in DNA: TGTGCCAGCAGCTTAAAATGGGGCTACGAGCAGTACTTC. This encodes CASSLKWGYEQYF.

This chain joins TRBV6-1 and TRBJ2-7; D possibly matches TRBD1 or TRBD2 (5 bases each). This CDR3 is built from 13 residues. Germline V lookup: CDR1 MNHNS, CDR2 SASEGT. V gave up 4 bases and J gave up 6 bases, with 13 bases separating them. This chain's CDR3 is CASSGAGGGEQYF. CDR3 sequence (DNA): TGTGCCAGCAGTGGAGCTGGGGGTGGCGAGCAGTACTTC.

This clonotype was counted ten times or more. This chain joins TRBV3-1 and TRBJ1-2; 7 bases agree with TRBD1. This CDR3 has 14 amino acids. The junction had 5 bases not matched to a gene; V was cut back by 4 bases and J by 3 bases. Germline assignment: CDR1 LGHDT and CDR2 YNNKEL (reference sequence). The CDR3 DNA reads TGTGCCAGCAGCCCCACAGGGGATCACTATGGCTACACCTTC. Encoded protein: CASSPTGDHYGYTF.

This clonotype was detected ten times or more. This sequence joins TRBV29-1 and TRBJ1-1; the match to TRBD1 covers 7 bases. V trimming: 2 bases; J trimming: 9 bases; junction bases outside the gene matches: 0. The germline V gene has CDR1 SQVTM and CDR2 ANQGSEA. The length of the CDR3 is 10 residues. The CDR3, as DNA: TGCAGCGTTGAAAGGGGGCAAGCTTTCTTT. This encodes CSVERGQAFF. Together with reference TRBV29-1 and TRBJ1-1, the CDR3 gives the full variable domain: SAVISQKPSRDICQRGTSLTIQCQVDSQVTMMFWYRQQPGQSLTLIATANQGSEATYESGFVIDKFPISRPNLTFSTLTVSNMSPEDSSIYLCSVERGQAFFGQGTRLTVV.

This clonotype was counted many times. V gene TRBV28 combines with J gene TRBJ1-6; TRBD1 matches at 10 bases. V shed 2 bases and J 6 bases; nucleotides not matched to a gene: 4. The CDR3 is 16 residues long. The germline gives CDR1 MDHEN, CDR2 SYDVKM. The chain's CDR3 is CASSLTGQGLNSPLHF. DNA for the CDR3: TGTGCCAGCAGTTTAACGGGACAGGGGCTTAATTCACCCCTCCACTTT. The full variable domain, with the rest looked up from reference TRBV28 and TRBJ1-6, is DVKVTQSSRYLVKRTGEKVFLECVQDMDHENMFWYRQDPGLGLRLIYFSYDVKMKEKGDIPEGYSVSREKKERFSLILESASTNQTSMYLCASSLTGQGLNSPLHFGNGTRLTVT.

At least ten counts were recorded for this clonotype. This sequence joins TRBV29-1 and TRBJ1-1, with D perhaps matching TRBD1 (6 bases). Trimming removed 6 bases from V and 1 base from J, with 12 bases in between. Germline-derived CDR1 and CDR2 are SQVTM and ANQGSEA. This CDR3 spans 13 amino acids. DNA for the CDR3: TGCAGCGTGGATCCGACAGGGAACACTGAAGCTTTCTTT. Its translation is CSVDPTGNTEAFF. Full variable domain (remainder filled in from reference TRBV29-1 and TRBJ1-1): SAVISQKPSRDICQRGTSLTIQCQVDSQVTMMFWYRQQPGQSLTLIATANQGSEATYESGFVIDKFPISRPNLTFSTLTVSNMSPEDSSIYLCSVDPTGNTEAFFGQGTRLTVV.

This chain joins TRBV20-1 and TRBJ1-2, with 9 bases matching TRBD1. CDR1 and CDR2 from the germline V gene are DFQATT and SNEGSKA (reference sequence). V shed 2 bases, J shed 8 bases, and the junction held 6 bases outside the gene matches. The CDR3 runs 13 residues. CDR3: CSARPTGGGGYTF. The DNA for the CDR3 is TGCAGTGCTAGACCGACAGGGGGGGGGGGCTACACCTTC.

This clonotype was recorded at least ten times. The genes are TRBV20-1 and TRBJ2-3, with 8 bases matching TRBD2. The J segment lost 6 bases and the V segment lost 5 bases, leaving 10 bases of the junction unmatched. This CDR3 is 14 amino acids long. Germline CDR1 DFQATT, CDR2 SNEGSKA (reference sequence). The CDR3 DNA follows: TGCAGTGCTGACTTTAGCGGGGTCGCGGATACGCAGTATTTT. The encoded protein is CSADFSGVADTQYF.

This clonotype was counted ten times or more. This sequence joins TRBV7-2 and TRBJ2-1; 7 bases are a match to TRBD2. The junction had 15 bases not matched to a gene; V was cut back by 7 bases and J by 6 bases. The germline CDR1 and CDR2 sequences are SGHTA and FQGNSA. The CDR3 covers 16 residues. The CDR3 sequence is CASTPLGGVGSNEQFF. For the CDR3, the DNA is TGTGCCAGCACCCCCTTGGGGGGGGTAGGGTCCAATGAGCAGTTCTTC.

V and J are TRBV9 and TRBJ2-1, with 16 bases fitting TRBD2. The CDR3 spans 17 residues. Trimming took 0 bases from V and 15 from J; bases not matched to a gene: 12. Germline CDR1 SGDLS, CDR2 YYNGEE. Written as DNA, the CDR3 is TGTGCCAGCAGCGTAGAGGGGACTAGCGGGAGGGCCGGTTGCCGGTTCTTC. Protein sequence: CASSVEGTSGRAGCRFF.

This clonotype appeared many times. CDR3 sequence reads: CASRLAGNEQFF. As DNA, the CDR3 is TGTGCCAGCAGACTAGCCGGCAATGAGCAGTTCTTC. The gene calls are TRBV2 and TRBJ2-1; maybe TRBD2 (6 bases). Trimming cost V 6 bases and J 6 bases, with 9 bases left between them. Per germline, CDR1 SNHLY and CDR2 FYNNEI. The CDR3 consists of 12 residues.

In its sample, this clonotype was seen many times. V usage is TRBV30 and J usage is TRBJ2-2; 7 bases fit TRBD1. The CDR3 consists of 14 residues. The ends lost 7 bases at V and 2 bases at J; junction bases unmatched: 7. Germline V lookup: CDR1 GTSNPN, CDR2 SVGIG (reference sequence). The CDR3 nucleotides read TGTGCCTTTGACGACAGGGTCAACACCGGGGAGCTGTTTTTT. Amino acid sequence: CAFDDRVNTGELFF.

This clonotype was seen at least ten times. CDR3 coding DNA: TGTGCCAGCAGCTCCGGACGGACGAACACTGAAGCTTTCTTT. This encodes CASSSGRTNTEAFF. J is TRBJ1-1 and V is TRBV9; D unresolved. The germline CDR1 and CDR2 sequences are SGDLS and YYNGEE. The CDR3 sequence is 14 residues long. V was clipped by 4 bases and J by 1 base, with 11 bases between them.

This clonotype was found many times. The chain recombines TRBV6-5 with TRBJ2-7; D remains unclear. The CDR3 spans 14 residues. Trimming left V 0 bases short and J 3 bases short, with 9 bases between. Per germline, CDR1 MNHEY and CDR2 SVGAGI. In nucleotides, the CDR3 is TGTGCCAGCAGTTACTCGAGGCAGTTCTACGAGCAGTACTTC. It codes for CASSYSRQFYEQYF.

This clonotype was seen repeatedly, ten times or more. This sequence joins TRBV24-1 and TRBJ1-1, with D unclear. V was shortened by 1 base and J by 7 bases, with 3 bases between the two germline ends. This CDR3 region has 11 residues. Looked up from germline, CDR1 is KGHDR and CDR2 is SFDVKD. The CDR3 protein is CATSDFNEAFF. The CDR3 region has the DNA TGTGCCACCAGTGATTTTAATGAAGCTTTCTTT.

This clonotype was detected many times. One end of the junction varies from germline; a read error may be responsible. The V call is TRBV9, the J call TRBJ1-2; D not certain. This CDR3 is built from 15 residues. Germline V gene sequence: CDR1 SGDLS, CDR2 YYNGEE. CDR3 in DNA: TGCGCCAGCAGCCCCGGGCACGCGACTAACTATGGCTACACCTTC. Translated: CASSPGHATNYGYTF.

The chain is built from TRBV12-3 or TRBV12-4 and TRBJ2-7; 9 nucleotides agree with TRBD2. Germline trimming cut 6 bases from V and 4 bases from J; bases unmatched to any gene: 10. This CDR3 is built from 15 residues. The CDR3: CASRRGGAGKYEQYF. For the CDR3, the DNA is TGTGCCAGCAGGCGGGGGGGAGCGGGAAAGTACGAGCAGTACTTC.

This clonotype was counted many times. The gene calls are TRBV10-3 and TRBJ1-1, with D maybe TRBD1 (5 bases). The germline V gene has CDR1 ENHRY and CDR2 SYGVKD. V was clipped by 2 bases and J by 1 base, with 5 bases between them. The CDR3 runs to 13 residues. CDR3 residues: CAISEDRNTEAFF. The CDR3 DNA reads TGTGCCATCAGTGAGGACAGGAACACTGAAGCTTTCTTT.

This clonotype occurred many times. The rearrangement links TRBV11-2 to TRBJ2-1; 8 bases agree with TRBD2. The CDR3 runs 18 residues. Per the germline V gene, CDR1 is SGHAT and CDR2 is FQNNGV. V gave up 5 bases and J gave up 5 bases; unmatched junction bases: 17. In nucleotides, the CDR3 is TGTGCCAGCAGCGGCGAAGTTCGAGCGGGAGTTTCCCACAATGAGCAGTTCTTC. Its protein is CASSGEVRAGVSHNEQFF.

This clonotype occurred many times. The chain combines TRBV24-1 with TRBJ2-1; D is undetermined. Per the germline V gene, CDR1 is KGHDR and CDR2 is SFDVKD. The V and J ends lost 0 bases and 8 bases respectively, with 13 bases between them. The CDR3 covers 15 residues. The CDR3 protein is CATSDLRLQVDEQFF. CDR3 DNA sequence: TGTGCCACCAGTGATTTGCGGCTCCAGGTCGATGAGCAGTTCTTC.

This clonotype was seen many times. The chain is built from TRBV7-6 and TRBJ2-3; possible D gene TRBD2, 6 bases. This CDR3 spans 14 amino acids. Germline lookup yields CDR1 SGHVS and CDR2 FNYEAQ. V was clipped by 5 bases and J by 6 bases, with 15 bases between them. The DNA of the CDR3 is TGTGCCAGCAGCGCCCGACTAGAGGTGGATACGCAGTATTTT. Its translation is CASSARLEVDTQYF.

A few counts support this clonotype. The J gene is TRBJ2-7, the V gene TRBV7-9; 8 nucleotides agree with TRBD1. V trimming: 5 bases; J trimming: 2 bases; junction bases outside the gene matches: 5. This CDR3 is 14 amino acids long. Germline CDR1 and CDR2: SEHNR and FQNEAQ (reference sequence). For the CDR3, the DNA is TGTGCCAGCAGCGGGGAGGACAGGGCCTACGAGCAGTACTTC. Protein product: CASSGEDRAYEQYF.

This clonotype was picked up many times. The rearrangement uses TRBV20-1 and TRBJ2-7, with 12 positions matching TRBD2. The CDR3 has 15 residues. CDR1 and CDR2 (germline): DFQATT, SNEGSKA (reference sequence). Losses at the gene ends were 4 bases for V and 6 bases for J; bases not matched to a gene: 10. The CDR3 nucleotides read TGCAGTGCTAACCCTCAGACTAGCGGGAGTTTCGAGCAGTACTTC. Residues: CSANPQTSGSFEQYF.

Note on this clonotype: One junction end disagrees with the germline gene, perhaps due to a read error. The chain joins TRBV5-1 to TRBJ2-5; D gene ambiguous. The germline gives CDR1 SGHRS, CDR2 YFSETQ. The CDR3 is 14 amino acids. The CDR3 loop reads CASSFVATQETQYF. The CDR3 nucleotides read TGTGCCAGCAGCTTTGTGGCCACCCAAGAGACCCAGTACTTC.

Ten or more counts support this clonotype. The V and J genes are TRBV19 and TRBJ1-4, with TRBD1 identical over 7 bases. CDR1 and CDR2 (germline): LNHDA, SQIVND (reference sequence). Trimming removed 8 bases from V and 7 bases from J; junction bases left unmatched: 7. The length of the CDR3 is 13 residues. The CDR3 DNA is TGTGCCAGTCCCGACAGGGACGGTGAAAAACTGTTTTTT. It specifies CASPDRDGEKLFF.